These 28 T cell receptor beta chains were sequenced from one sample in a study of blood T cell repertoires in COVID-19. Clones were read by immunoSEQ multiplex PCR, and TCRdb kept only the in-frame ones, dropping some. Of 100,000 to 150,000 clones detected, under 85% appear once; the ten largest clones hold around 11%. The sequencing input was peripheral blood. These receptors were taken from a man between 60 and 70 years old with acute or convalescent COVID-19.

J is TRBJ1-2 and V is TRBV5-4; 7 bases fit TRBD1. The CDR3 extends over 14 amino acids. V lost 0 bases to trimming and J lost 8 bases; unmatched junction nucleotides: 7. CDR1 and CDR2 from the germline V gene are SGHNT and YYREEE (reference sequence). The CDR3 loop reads CASSLAGRGQGYTF. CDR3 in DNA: TGTGCCAGCAGCTTGGCGGGCAGGGGACAGGGCTACACCTTC.

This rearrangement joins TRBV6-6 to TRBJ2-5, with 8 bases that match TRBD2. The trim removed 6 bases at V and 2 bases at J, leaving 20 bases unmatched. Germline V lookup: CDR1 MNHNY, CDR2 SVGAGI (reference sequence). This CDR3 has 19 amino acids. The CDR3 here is CASRRRGASGLTSQETQYF. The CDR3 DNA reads TGTGCCAGCAGACGAAGGGGGGCTAGCGGGCTAACGTCACAAGAGACCCAGTACTTC.

The CDR3 sequence: CASSHGTSGQETQYF. The CDR3 DNA sequence: TGCGCCAGCAGCCACGGGACTAGCGGCCAAGAGACCCAGTACTTC. V and J are TRBV5-1 and TRBJ2-5; TRBD2 matches 11 bases. The CDR3 is 15 amino acids. With V trimmed by 4 bases and J by 1 base, 3 bases remained unmatched. Germline loops: CDR1 SGHRS, CDR2 YFSETQ.

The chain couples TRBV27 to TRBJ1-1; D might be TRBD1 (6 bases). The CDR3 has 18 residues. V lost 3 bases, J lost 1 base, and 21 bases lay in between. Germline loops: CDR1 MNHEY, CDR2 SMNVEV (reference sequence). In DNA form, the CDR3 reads TGTGCCAGCAGTTTTCGGGTAAGAGGGGGTGTAGCGAACACTGAAGCTTTCTTT. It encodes CASSFRVRGGVANTEAFF.

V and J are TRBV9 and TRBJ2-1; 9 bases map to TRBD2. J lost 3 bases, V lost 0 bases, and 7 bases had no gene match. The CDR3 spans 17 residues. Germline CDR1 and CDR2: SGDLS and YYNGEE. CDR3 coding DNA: TGTGCCAGCAGCGTAGAAGCGGGAGGCTTCCTCTACAATGAGCAGTTCTTC. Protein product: CASSVEAGGFLYNEQFF. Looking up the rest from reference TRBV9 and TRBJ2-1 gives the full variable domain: DSGVTQTPKHLITATGQRVTLRCSPRSGDLSVYWYQQSLDQGLQFLIQYYNGEERAKGNILERFSAQQFPDLHSELNLSSLELGDSALYFCASSVEAGGFLYNEQFFGPGTRLTVL.

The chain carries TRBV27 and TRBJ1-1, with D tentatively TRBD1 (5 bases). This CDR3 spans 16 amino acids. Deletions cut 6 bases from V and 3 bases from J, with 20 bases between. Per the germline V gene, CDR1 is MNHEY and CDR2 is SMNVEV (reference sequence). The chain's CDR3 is CASSYTTAPGDTEAFF. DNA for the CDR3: TGTGCCAGCAGCTACACAACCGCTCCGGGGGACACTGAAGCTTTCTTT.

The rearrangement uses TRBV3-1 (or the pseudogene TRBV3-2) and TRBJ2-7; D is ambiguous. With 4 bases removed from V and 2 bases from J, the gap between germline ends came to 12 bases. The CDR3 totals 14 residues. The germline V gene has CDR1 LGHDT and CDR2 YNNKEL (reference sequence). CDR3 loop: CASSLGLVAYEQYF. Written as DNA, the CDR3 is TGTGCCAGCAGCCTAGGCCTAGTCGCCTACGAGCAGTACTTC.

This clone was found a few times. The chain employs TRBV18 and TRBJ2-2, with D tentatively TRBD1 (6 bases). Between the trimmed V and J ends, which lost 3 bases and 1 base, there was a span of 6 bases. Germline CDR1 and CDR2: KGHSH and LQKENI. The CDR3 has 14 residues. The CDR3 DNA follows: TGTGCCAGCTCACCGGGACAGAACACCGGGGAGCTGTTTTTT. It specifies CASSPGQNTGELFF. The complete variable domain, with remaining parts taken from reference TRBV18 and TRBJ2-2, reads NAGVMQNPRHLVRRRGQEARLRCSPMKGHSHVYWYRQLPEEGLKFMVYLQKENIIDESGMPKERFSAEFPKEGPSILRIQQVVRGDSAAYFCASSPGQNTGELFFGEGSRLTVL.

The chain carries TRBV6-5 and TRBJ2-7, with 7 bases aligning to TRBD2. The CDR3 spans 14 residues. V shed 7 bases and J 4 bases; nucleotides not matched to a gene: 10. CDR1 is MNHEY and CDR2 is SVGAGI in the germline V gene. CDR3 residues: CASILAPSGYEQYF. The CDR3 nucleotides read TGTGCCAGCATACTAGCGCCATCTGGGTACGAGCAGTACTTC.

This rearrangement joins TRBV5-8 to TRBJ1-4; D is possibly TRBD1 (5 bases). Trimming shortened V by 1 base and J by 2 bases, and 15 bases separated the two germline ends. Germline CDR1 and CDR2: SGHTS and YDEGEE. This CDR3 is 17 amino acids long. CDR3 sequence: CASSLRGGRRTNEKLFF. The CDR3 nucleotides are TGTGCCAGCAGCTTGCGGGGGGGGAGGAGGACTAATGAAAAACTGTTTTTT.

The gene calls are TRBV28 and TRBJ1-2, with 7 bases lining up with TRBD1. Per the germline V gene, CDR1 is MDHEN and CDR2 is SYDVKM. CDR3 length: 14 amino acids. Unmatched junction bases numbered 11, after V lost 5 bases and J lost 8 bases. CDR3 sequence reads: CASSGQGEVKGYTF. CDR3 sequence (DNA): TGTGCCAGCAGTGGGCAGGGGGAAGTAAAAGGCTACACCTTC.

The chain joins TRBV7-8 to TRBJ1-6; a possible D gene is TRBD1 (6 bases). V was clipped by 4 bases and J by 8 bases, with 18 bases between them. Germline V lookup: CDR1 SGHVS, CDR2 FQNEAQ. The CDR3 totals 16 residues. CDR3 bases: TGTGCCAGCAGCTCCCGTGCAGGGACATTGGATTCACCCCTCCACTTT. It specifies CASSSRAGTLDSPLHF.

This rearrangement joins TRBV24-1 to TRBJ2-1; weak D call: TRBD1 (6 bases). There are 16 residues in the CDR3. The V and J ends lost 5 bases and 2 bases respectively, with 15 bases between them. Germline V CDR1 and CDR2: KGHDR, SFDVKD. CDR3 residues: CATSVPQGNTYNEQFF. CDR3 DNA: TGTGCCACCAGTGTTCCTCAGGGGAACACCTACAATGAGCAGTTCTTC.

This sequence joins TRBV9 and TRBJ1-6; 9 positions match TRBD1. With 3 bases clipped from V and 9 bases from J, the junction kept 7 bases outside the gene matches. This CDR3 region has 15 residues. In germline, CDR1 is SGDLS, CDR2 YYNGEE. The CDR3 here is CASSALGTGTSPLHF. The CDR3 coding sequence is TGTGCCAGCAGCGCTCTTGGGACAGGGACTTCACCCCTCCACTTT.

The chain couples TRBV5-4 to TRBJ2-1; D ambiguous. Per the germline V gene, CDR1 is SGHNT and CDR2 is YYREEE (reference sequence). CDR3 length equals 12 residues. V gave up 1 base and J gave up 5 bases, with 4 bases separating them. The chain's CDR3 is CASSLWHNEQFF. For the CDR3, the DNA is TGTGCCAGCAGCTTGTGGCACAATGAGCAGTTCTTC.

CDR3 loop: CASSGQGSEKLFF. The CDR3, as DNA: TGTGCCAGCAGTGGACAGGGCTCTGAAAAACTGTTTTTT. The chain uses TRBV25-1 and TRBJ1-4, with 7 bases identical to TRBD1. Per germline, CDR1 MGHDK and CDR2 SYGVNS. The V and J ends lost 4 bases and 7 bases, in that order; junction bases with no gene match: 3. The CDR3 totals 13 residues.

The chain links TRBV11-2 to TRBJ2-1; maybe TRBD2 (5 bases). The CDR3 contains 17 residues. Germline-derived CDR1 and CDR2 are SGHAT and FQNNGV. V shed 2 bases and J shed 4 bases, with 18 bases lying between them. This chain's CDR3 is CASSLRMASSGYNEQFF. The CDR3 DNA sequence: TGTGCCAGCAGCTTAAGGATGGCATCCAGCGGATACAATGAGCAGTTCTTC.

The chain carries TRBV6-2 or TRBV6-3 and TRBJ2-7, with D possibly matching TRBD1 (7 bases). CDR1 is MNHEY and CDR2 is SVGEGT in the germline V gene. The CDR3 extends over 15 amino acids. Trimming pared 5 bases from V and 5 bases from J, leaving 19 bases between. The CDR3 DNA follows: TGTGCCAGCAGTCCCCCAGGGGGGCTCTTCCACGAGCAGTACTTC. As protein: CASSPPGGLFHEQYF.

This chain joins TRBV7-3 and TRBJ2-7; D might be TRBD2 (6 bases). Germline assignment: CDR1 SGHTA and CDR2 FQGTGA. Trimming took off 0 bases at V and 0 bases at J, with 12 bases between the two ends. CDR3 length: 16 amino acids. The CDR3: CASSLTSGASSYEQYF. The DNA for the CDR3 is TGTGCCAGCAGCTTAACTAGCGGAGCGAGCTCCTACGAGCAGTACTTC.

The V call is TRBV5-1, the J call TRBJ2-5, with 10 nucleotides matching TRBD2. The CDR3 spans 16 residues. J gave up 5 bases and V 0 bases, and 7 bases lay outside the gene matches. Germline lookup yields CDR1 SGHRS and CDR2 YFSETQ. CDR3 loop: CASSLDPSGSGETQYF. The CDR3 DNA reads TGCGCCAGCAGCTTGGACCCTAGCGGGAGTGGGGAGACCCAGTACTTC. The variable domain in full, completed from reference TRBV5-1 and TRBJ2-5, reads KAGVTQTPRYLIKTRGQQVTLSCSPISGHRSVSWYQQTPGQGLQFLFEYFSETQRNKGNFPGRFSGRQFSNSRSEMNVSTLELGDSALYLCASSLDPSGSGETQYFGPGTRLLVL.

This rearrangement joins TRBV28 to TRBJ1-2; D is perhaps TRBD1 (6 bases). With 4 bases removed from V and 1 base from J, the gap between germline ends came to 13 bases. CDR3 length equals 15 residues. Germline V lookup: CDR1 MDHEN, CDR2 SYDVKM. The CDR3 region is CASSSMGGHNYGYTF. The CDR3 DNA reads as TGTGCCAGCAGTTCAATGGGGGGGCATAACTATGGCTACACCTTC.

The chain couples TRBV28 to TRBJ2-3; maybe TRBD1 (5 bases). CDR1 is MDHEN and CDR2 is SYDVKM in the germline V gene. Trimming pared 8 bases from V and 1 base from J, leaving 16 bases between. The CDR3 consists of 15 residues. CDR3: CASDQGVFRTDTQYF. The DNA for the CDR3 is TGTGCCAGCGACCAGGGTGTCTTTCGCACAGATACGCAGTATTTT.

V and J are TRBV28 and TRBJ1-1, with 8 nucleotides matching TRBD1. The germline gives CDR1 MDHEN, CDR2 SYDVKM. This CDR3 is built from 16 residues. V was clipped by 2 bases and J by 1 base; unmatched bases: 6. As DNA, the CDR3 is TGTGCCAGCAGTTTACCTCCCGGGACAGGGAACACTGAAGCTTTCTTT. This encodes CASSLPPGTGNTEAFF.

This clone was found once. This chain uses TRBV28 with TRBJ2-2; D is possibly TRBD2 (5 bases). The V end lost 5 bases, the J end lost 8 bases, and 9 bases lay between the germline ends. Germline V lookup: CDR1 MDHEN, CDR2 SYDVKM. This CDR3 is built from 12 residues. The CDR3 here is CASSGLLGELFF. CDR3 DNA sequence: TGTGCCAGCAGTGGACTTCTGGGGGAGCTGTTTTTT.

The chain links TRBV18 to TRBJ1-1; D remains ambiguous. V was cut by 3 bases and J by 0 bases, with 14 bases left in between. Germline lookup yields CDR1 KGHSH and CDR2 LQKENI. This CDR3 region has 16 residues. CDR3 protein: CASSPVLEIMNTEAFF. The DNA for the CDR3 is TGTGCCAGCTCACCGGTCCTTGAGATCATGAACACTGAAGCTTTCTTT.

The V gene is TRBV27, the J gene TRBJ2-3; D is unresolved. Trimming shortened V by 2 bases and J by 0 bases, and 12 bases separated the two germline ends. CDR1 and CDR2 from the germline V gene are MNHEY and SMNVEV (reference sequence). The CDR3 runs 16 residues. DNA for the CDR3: TGTGCCAGCAGTTTAATGTTGGCGACTAGCACAGATACGCAGTATTTT. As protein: CASSLMLATSTDTQYF.

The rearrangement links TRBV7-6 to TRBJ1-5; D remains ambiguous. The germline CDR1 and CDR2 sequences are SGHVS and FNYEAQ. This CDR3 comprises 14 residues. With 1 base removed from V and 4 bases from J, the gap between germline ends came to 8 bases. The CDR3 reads CASSLDSGNQPQHF. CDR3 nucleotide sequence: TGTGCCAGCAGCTTAGATTCGGGGAATCAGCCCCAGCATTTT.

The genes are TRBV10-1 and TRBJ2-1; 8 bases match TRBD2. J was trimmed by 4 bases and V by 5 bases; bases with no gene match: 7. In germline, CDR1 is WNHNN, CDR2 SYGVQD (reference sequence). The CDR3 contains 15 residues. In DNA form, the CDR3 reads TGCGCCAGCAGTTTTAGCGGGATCTATTACAATGAGCAGTTCTTC. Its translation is CASSFSGIYYNEQFF.